This T cell receptor beta chain was sequenced for a study of blood T cells in healthy people across ages. Next came a second PCR, run for about 6 to 11 cycles, which used a sample-barcoded 5' primer along with a J-beta primer mix. Using its own MiXCR run on the 5' RACE reads, TCRdb lists one record per CDR3 protein. The sample records around 1,500,000 distinct CDR3 sequences, roughly 28% being singletons. Trimming pared 6 bases from V and 7 bases from J, leaving 16 bases between. CDR3 length: 13 amino acids. The germline gives CDR1 SGHRS, CDR2 YFSETQ. The TCR comes from a woman aged 25 to 45 in good health. The chain recombines TRBV5-1 with TRBJ1-2; possibly TRBD1 for D (5 bases). The sample taken for sequencing was blood. This chain's CDR3 is CASIGQGGSGYTF. CDR3 DNA: TGCGCCAGCATCGGGCAGGGAGGAAGTGGCTACACCTTC. Together with reference TRBV5-1 and TRBJ1-2, the CDR3 gives the full variable domain: KAGVTQTPRYLIKTRGQQVTLSCSPISGHRSVSWYQQTPGQGLQFLFEYFSETQRNKGNFPGRFSGRQFSNSRSEMNVSTLELGDSALYLCASIGQGGSGYTFGSGTRLTVV.